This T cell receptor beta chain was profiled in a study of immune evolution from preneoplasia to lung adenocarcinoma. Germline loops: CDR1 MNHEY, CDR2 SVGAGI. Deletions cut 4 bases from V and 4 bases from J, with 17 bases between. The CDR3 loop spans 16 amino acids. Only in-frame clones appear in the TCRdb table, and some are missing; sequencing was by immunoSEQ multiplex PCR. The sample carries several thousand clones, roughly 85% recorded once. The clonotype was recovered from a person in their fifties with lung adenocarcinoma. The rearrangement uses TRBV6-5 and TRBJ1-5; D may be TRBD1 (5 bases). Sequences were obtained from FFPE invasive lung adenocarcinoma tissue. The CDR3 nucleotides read TGTGCCAGCAGTTCCCTGGGGGGAAGGGATAATCAGCCCCAGCATTTT. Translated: CASSSLGGRDNQPQHF.